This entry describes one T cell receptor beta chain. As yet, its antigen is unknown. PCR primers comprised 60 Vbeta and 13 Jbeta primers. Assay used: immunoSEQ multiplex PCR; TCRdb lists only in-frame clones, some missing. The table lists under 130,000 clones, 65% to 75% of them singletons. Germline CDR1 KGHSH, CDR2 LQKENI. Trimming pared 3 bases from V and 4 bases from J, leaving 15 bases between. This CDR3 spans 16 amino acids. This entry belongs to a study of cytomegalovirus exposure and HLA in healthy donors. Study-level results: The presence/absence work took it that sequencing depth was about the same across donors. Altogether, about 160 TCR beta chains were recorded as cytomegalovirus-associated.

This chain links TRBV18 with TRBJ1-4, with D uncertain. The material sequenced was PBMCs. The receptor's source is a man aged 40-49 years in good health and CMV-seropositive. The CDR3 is CASSPDTLQSNEKLFF. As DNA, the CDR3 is TGTGCCAGCTCACCCGACACCCTTCAGAGTAATGAAAAACTGTTTTTT.